These T cell receptor beta chains were read from a single sample in a study of post-analysis software for immune sequencing data. Each CDR3 protein gets one entry after TCRdb re-called the PCR reads with MiXCR. This sample has under 200,000 distinct CDR3 sequences, with 35% to 40% found just once. The material sequenced was blood, taken after autologous hematopoietic stem cell transplantation. These TCRs come from a girl between 10 and 17 years old with multiple sclerosis. The CDR3 runs from the conserved cysteine through the conserved F or W. D genes are given only for firm matches. For some rows the clone size is stated as once, few or many, or as a class when expanded; others skip it.

D gene | J gene | clone size | V gene | CDR3 protein | CDR3 DNA
NA | TRBJ2-5 | many | TRBV9 | CASSTRDHQETQYF | TGTGCCAGCAGCACGCGGGACCATCAAGAGACCCAGTACTTC
TRBD2 | TRBJ2-7 | NA | TRBV28 | CASSLMMAGGYEQYF | TGTGCCAGCAGCCTCATGATGGCGGGAGGCTACGAGCAGTACTTC
NA | TRBJ2-7 | few | TRBV20-1 | CSASPLGRNEQYF | TGCAGTGCTAGTCCTTTAGGTCGTAACGAGCAGTACTTC
TRBD2 | TRBJ2-7 | NA | TRBV20-1 | CSASMLAGEEQYF | TGCAGTGCTAGTATGCTAGCGGGAGAGGAGCAGTACTTC
NA | TRBJ2-1 | NA | TRBV5-1 | CASSVTGGWTLSGSRNEQFF | TGCGCCAGCAGCGTAACAGGGGGCTGGACCCTAAGCGGGAGTCGCAATGAGCAGTTCTTC
NA | TRBJ2-6 | NA | TRBV20-1 | CSARVAGAPPSGANVLTF | TGCAGTGCTAGAGTTGCCGGGGCGCCACCCTCTGGGGCCAACGTCCTGACTTTC
NA | TRBJ2-7 | NA | TRBV20-1 | CSAIFPLQLNYEQYF | TGCAGTGCTATCTTTCCCCTTCAACTTAACTACGAGCAGTACTTC
NA | TRBJ2-3 | few | TRBV27 | CASKIRASGTDTQYF | TGTGCCAGCAAGATACGGGCAAGTGGCACAGATACGCAGTATTTT
TRBD2 | TRBJ2-5 | few | TRBV7-2 | CASSLRVKVAGGIETQYF | TGTGCCAGCAGCTTAAGGGTGAAGGTGGCGGGAGGGATTGAGACCCAGTACTTC
TRBD2 | TRBJ2-2 | NA | TRBV5-6 | CASSLRLAGNTGELFF | TGTGCCAGCAGCTTGCGACTAGCGGGGAACACCGGGGAGCTGTTTTTT
NA | TRBJ1-1 | NA | TRBV4-1 | CASSQDRAGVWGTEAFF | TGCGCCAGCAGCCAAGATCGGGCAGGGGTATGGGGCACTGAAGCTTTCTTT
NA | TRBJ2-1 | few | TRBV13 | CASSSGGSYNEQFF | TGTGCCAGCAGCTCCGGCGGGTCCTACAATGAGCAGTTCTTC
NA | TRBJ1-6 | NA | TRBV7-9 | CASSLAVGSPLHF | TGTGCCAGCAGCTTAGCAGTGGGTTCACCCCTCCACTTT
NA | TRBJ1-1 | few | TRBV28 | CASTKLLGVGVAFF | TGTGCCAGCACTAAATTGCTGGGGGTCGGGGTCGCTTTCTTT
TRBD1 | TRBJ2-5 | few | TRBV6-5 | CASSPLAGGGETQYF | TGTGCCAGCAGTCCCCTGGCAGGGGGTGGGGAGACCCAGTACTTC
NA | TRBJ2-5 | NA | TRBV28 | CASSLVAAETQYF | TGTGCCAGCAGTTTGGTGGCGGCTGAGACCCAGTACTTC
NA | TRBJ1-1 | NA | TRBV4-1 | CASSLLQTVGTEAFF | TGCGCCAGCAGCCTACTACAGACTGTGGGTACTGAAGCTTTCTTT
TRBD2 | TRBJ2-5 | few | TRBV5-1 | CASSFGLAGGKETQYF | TGCGCCAGCAGCTTCGGACTAGCGGGAGGGAAGGAGACCCAGTACTTC
NA | TRBJ2-5 | NA | TRBV20-1 | CSAAPPMGGETQYF | TGCAGTGCCGCACCCCCGATGGGGGGAGAGACCCAGTACTTC
NA | TRBJ1-2 | many | TRBV10-3 | CAISETTSADYGYTF | TGTGCCATCAGTGAGACCACGTCGGCAGACTATGGCTACACCTTC
NA | TRBJ1-2 | NA | TRBV12-3/TRBV12-4 | CASRPGTTNYGYTF | TGTGCCAGCAGGCCCGGGACAACCAACTATGGCTACACCTTC
TRBD2 | TRBJ2-1 | few | TRBV27 | CASTSGRTYNEQFF | TGTGCCAGTACTAGCGGTAGGACCTACAATGAGCAGTTCTTC
TRBD1 | TRBJ1-1 | few | TRBV5-1 | CASSWDRRNTEAFF | TGCGCCAGCAGCTGGGACAGGAGGAACACTGAAGCTTTCTTT